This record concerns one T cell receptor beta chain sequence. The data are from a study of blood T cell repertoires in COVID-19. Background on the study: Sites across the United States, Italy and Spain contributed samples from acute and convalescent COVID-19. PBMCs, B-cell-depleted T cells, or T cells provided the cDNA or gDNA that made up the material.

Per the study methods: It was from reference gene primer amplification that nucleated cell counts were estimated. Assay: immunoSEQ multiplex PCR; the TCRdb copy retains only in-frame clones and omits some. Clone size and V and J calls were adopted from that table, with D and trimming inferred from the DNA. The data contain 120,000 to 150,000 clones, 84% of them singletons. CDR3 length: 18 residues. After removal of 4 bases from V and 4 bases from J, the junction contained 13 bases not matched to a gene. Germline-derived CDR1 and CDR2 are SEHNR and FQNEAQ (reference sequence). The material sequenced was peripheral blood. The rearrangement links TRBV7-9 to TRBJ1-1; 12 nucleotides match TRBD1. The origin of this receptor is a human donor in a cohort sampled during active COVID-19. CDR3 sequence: CASSSYPGQGARGTEAFF. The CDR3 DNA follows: TGTGCCAGCAGCTCTTACCCGGGACAGGGGGCGCGGGGCACTGAAGCTTTCTTT.